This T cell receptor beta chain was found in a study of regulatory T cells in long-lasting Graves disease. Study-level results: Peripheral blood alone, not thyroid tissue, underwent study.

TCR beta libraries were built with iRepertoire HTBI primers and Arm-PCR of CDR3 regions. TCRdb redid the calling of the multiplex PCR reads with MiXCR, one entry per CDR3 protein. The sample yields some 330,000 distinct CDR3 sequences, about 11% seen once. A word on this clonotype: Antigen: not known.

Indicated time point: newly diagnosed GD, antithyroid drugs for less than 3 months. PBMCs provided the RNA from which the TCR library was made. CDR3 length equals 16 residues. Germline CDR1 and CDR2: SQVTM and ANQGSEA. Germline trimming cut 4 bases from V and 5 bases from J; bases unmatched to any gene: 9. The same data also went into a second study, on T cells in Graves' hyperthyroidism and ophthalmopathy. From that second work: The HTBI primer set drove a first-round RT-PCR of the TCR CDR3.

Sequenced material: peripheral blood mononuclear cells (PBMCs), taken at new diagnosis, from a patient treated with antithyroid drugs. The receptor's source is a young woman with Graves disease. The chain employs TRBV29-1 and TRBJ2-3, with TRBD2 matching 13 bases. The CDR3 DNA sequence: TGCAGCGTTGTCGGCGGACTAGCGGGAGTTGTAGATACGCAGTATTTT. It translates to CSVVGGLAGVVDTQYF.